The 22 T cell receptor beta chains given below trace back to one sample, sequenced in a study of CD8 T cells in Susac syndrome (dated by TCRdb to about 2019). Preparation of the library involved the immunoSEQ multiplex PCR assay. RNA was extracted using the RNeasy kit, and roughly 0.5 to 1 microgram was reverse transcribed with random hexamers. TCRdb reprocessed the public reads (quality trimming at Q25 with fastp, clone calling with MiXCR) and kept in-frame beta chains. One record per CDR3 amino acid sequence lists the most common genes and DNA. Here the sample has under 200,000 distinct CDR3 sequences; more than 90% occur a single time. Approximately 0.098% of the sample is held by the ten biggest clonotypes. Source material: CD4+ T cells from PBMCs. The receptors were sampled from a human donor with Susac syndrome.

The rearrangement links TRBV4-1 to TRBJ1-1, with TRBD1 matching 7 bases. This CDR3 has 16 residues. The germline gives CDR1 MGHRA, CDR2 YSYEKL. With 2 bases clipped from V and 0 bases from J, the junction kept 6 bases outside the gene matches. The CDR3 DNA follows: TGCGCCAGCAGCCAACCGGACAGGTCTATGAACACTGAAGCTTTCTTT. This codes for CASSQPDRSMNTEAFF.

The V call is TRBV24-1, the J call TRBJ2-2; D possibly corresponds to TRBD2 (5 bases). The CDR3 contains 16 residues. Germline assignment: CDR1 KGHDR and CDR2 SFDVKD. V was cut by 7 bases and J by 0 bases, with 14 bases left in between. The CDR3 protein is CATSEPLGANTGELFF. In DNA form, the CDR3 reads TGTGCCACCAGCGAGCCGCTCGGGGCGAACACCGGGGAGCTGTTTTTT.

The chain has TRBV13 and TRBJ2-5, with a possible D match to TRBD1 (6 bases). The length of the CDR3 is 16 residues. CDR1 and CDR2 (germline): PRHDT, FYEKMQ (reference sequence). V gave up 3 bases and J gave up 1 base, with 15 bases separating them. The CDR3 DNA reads TGTGCCAGCAGCTTCCTAACCGGGACACGCCAAGAGACCCAGTACTTC. Its protein product is CASSFLTGTRQETQYF.

The CDR3 spells CASSAPGGNSPLHF. CDR3 coding DNA: TGTGCCAGCAGTGCTCCAGGGGGTAATTCACCCCTCCACTTT. The chain is built from TRBV25-1 and TRBJ1-6, with TRBD1 identical over 7 bases. The CDR3 sequence is 14 residues long. With V trimmed by 4 bases and J by 6 bases, 3 bases remained unmatched. The germline gives CDR1 MGHDK, CDR2 SYGVNS.

This chain connects TRBV2 to TRBJ1-4; no reliable D call. CDR1 and CDR2 (germline): SNHLY, FYNNEI. The CDR3 sequence is 15 residues long. Between the trimmed V and J ends, which lost 1 base and 10 bases, there was a span of 16 bases. CDR3 nucleotides: TGTGCCAGCAGTGAAGACGGCAGCCACAAGGGAAAACTGTTTTTT. It is translated as CASSEDGSHKGKLFF. The full variable domain, its missing parts supplied by reference TRBV2 and TRBJ1-4, is EPEVTQTPSHQVTQMGQEVILRCVPISNHLYFYWYRQILGQKVEFLVSFYNNEISEKSEIFDDQFSVERPDGSNFTLKIRSTKLEDSAMYFCASSEDGSHKGKLFFGSGTQLSVL.

This chain connects TRBV19 to TRBJ1-5, with a weak D call TRBD1 (5 bases). With 3 bases removed from V and 3 bases from J, the gap between germline ends came to 9 bases. CDR1 and CDR2 from the germline V gene are LNHDA and SQIVND (reference sequence). The CDR3 sequence is 14 residues long. This CDR3 reads CASSMGLLNQPQHF. CDR3 sequence (DNA): TGTGCCAGTAGTATGGGGCTCCTCAATCAGCCCCAGCATTTT.

V is TRBV19 and J is TRBJ2-4; TRBD1 matches at 12 bases. The CDR3 length is 17 residues. Trimming removed 4 bases from V and 7 bases from J; junction bases left unmatched: 11. Germline CDR1 is LNHDA and CDR2 is SQIVND (reference sequence). The CDR3 is CASSSKTGQGASNIQYF. The CDR3 bases are TGTGCCAGTAGTAGCAAAACGGGACAGGGGGCGTCGAACATTCAGTACTTC.

This sequence joins TRBV7-9 and TRBJ1-6; no definite D call. CDR3 length: 15 residues. CDR1 SEHNR and CDR2 FQNEAQ come from the germline V gene (reference sequence). The V gene lost 1 base and the J gene lost 5 bases, with 9 bases spanning the gap. CDR3 nucleotide sequence: TGTGCCAGCAGCTTAGGGACCTCGGATAATTCACCCCTCCACTTT. This gives the protein CASSLGTSDNSPLHF.

V gene TRBV5-1 combines with J gene TRBJ1-2, with unresolved D. Germline CDR1 SGHRS, CDR2 YFSETQ. The germline V and J ends were trimmed by 4 bases and 2 bases, with 21 bases remaining between them. This CDR3 has 17 residues. CDR3 loop: CASSRIPGLAANYGYTF. The CDR3 DNA is TGCGCCAGCAGCCGTATACCCGGACTGGCAGCGAACTATGGCTACACCTTC.

This rearrangement joins TRBV29-1 to TRBJ1-2; 9 bases align to TRBD1. Germline V lookup: CDR1 SQVTM, CDR2 ANQGSEA. V was pared by 7 bases and J by 6 bases, with 6 bases of the junction left unmatched. This CDR3 is built from 12 residues. The CDR3 nucleotides read TGCAGCGCTCGGACAGGGGAAAATGGCTACACCTTC. Translated: CSARTGENGYTF.

This clonotype was recorded only once. This chain uses TRBV12-3 or TRBV12-4 with TRBJ2-1; possible D gene TRBD2, 5 bases. Trimming took 3 bases from V and 0 from J, leaving 9 bases between them. This CDR3 has 15 amino acids. Written as DNA, the CDR3 is TGTGCCAGCAGTTTGAGGGCGGGCTCCTACAATGAGCAGTTCTTC. This translates into CASSLRAGSYNEQFF.

This rearrangement joins TRBV6-5 to TRBJ1-5; 8 nucleotides line up with TRBD1. CDR3 length: 15 residues. Germline CDR1 and CDR2: MNHEY and SVGAGI. After removal of 0 bases from V and 7 bases from J, the junction contained 5 bases not matched to a gene. CDR3 in amino acids: CASSYSPTGVQPQHF. CDR3 nucleotide sequence: TGTGCCAGCAGTTACTCGCCGACAGGGGTGCAGCCCCAGCATTTT.

Concerning this clonotype: A read error may account for a junction end that differs from germline. The CDR3 protein is CAISHVWGPF. CDR3 sequence (DNA): TGTGCCATCTCTCATGTTTGGGGCCCCTTT. The rearrangement links TRBV10-3 to TRBJ1-1; maybe TRBD1 (5 bases). The germline V gene encodes CDR1 ENHRY and CDR2 SYGVKD. This CDR3 is 10 amino acids long.

The V call is TRBV29-1, the J call TRBJ1-2; 9 nucleotides align to TRBD1. Germline V gives CDR1 SQVTM, CDR2 ANQGSEA. V trimming: 4 bases; J trimming: 6 bases; junction bases outside the gene matches: 6. This CDR3 has 13 residues. As DNA, the CDR3 is TGCAGCGTTGGAGACCGGGACAGGGATGGCTACACCTTC. This codes for CSVGDRDRDGYTF.

V usage is TRBV29-1 and J usage is TRBJ2-7, with D uncertain. With 7 bases removed from V and 1 base from J, the gap between germline ends came to 14 bases. There are 13 residues in the CDR3. Germline loops: CDR1 SQVTM, CDR2 ANQGSEA. The CDR3 is CSGSGGPSYEQYF. DNA for the CDR3: TGCAGCGGCTCCGGTGGGCCATCCTACGAGCAGTACTTC.

The chain couples TRBV14 to TRBJ1-6; maybe TRBD1 (6 bases). CDR1 is SGHDN and CDR2 is FVKESK in the germline V gene. With 0 bases removed from V and 3 bases from J, the gap between germline ends came to 12 bases. CDR3 length: 17 residues. In DNA, the CDR3 is TGTGCCAGCAGCCAAGATTCCGGGGGCTACTATAATTCACCCCTCCACTTT. Residues: CASSQDSGGYYNSPLHF.

V usage is TRBV27 and J usage is TRBJ2-1; 9 bases match TRBD2. The trim removed 2 bases at V and 5 bases at J, leaving 4 bases unmatched. CDR1 is MNHEY, CDR2 SMNVEV, per germline (reference sequence). The CDR3 has 15 residues. Written as DNA, the CDR3 is TGTGCCAGCAGTTTACGGCTAGCGGGAAACAATGAGCAGTTCTTC. Amino acids: CASSLRLAGNNEQFF.

The chain links TRBV30 to TRBJ1-2, with D hard to call. V was trimmed by 4 bases and J by 2 bases, leaving 20 bases between them. The CDR3 is 16 amino acids. CDR1 and CDR2 from the germline V gene are GTSNPN and SVGIG (reference sequence). As DNA, the CDR3 is TGTGCCTGGACTAGAGAACCTTTAGTGTCGAACTATGGCTACACCTTC. Its translation is CAWTREPLVSNYGYTF.

This clonotype was picked up one time. V usage is TRBV7-9 and J usage is TRBJ1-2; D gene ambiguous. The CDR3 extends over 13 amino acids. Germline CDR1 SEHNR, CDR2 FQNEAQ (reference sequence). The V gene lost 4 bases and the J gene lost 8 bases, with 14 bases spanning the gap. This CDR3 reads CASSSTLFQGYTF. CDR3 nucleotide sequence: TGTGCCAGCAGCTCGACCCTATTTCAGGGCTACACCTTC.

CDR3 region: CSAVTSGPGNTIYF. The CDR3 DNA reads TGCAGTGCTGTGACATCAGGTCCCGGAAACACCATATATTTT. V usage is TRBV20-1 and J usage is TRBJ1-3; no reliable D call. Germline lookup yields CDR1 DFQATT and CDR2 SNEGSKA (reference sequence). The CDR3 is made up of 14 amino acids. Trimming left V 5 bases short and J 4 bases short, with 15 bases between.

This rearrangement joins TRBV4-2 to TRBJ1-4; D call uncertain. V lost 5 bases to trimming and J lost 0 bases, with 13 bases between them. This CDR3 contains 16 residues. Germline CDR1 and CDR2: LGHNA and YNFKEQ. The CDR3 DNA reads as TGTGCCAGCAGCTTGGAGACGGGTGCAACTAATGAAAAACTGTTTTTT. It specifies CASSLETGATNEKLFF.

This rearrangement joins TRBV30 to TRBJ2-1; TRBD1 matches at 7 bases. V lost 4 bases to trimming and J lost 9 bases; unmatched junction nucleotides: 12. Germline CDR1 and CDR2: GTSNPN and SVGIG (reference sequence). CDR3 length equals 14 residues. The CDR3 reads CAWNRDREPGEQFF. The DNA of the CDR3 is TGTGCCTGGAATCGGGACAGAGAACCTGGTGAGCAGTTCTTC.